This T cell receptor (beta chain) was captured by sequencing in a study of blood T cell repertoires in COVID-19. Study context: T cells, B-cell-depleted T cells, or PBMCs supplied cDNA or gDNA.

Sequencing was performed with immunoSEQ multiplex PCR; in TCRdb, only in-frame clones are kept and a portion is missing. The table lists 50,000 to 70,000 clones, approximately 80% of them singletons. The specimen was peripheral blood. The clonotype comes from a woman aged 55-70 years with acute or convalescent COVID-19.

CDR3 DNA: TGTGCCAGCAGCCAAGTTACAGACATTAATGAAAAACTGTTTTTT. It codes for CASSQVTDINEKLFF. V and J are TRBV3-1 (or the pseudogene TRBV3-2) and TRBJ1-4; D unclear. This CDR3 has 15 amino acids. Germline values: CDR1 LGHDT, CDR2 YNNKEL (reference sequence). Between the trimmed V and J ends, which lost 1 base and 4 bases, there was a span of 10 bases.